What follows are 8 T cell receptor beta chains derived from one specimen sequenced in a study of blood T cell repertoires in COVID-19. The method was immunoSEQ multiplex PCR; TCRdb's version includes in-frame clones alone and lacks a portion of them. Of around 45,000 clones in the sample, roughly three quarters were seen once. The sample was peripheral blood. All receptors come from a woman older than 75 with acute or convalescent COVID-19.

The rearrangement uses TRBV6-5 and TRBJ2-7; 9 bases map to TRBD2. The CDR3 length is 15 residues. Per germline, CDR1 MNHEY and CDR2 SVGAGI. The ends lost 7 bases at V and 3 bases at J; junction bases unmatched: 10. DNA for the CDR3: TGTGCCAGCATCCCTCGGACTAGCGCAAGCTACGAGCAGTACTTC. It specifies CASIPRTSASYEQYF.

V usage is TRBV18 and J usage is TRBJ1-2; 8 bases fit TRBD1. Germline CDR1 and CDR2: KGHSH and LQKENI. The ends lost 3 bases at V and 4 bases at J; junction bases unmatched: 4. CDR3 size: 14 residues. Here the CDR3 DNA reads TGTGCCAGCTCACCGGACAGGGAGGTCTATGGCTACACCTTC. It is translated as CASSPDREVYGYTF.

V gene TRBV27 combines with J gene TRBJ2-6, with D unresolved. In germline, CDR1 is MNHEY, CDR2 SMNVEV (reference sequence). The CDR3 contains 17 residues. Trimming removed 2 bases at V and 0 bases at J, with 11 bases between. The CDR3 loop reads CASSLKQAASGANVLTF. In nucleotides, the CDR3 is TGTGCCAGCAGTTTAAAGCAGGCTGCCTCTGGGGCCAACGTCCTGACTTTC. The whole variable domain, filled in from reference TRBV27 and TRBJ2-6, reads EAQVTQNPRYLITVTGKKLTVTCSQNMNHEYMSWYRQDPGLGLRQIYYSMNVEVTDKGDVPEGYKVSRKEKRNFPLILESPSPNQTSLYFCASSLKQAASGANVLTFGAGSRLTVL.

The CDR3 region has the DNA TGTGCCACCCCCTCGCGGCAGTCGGACACCGGGGAGCTGTTTTTT. This gives the protein CATPSRQSDTGELFF. J is TRBJ2-2 and V is TRBV28; no reliable D call. Trimming took off 10 bases at V and 3 bases at J, with 18 bases between the two ends. The CDR3 has 15 residues. Germline V lookup: CDR1 MDHEN, CDR2 SYDVKM.

The table lists this clone with a few counts. CDR3 amino acids: CASIAAPYGYTF. The CDR3 DNA follows: TGTGCCAGTATAGCCGCTCCCTATGGCTACACCTTC. V usage is TRBV19 and J usage is TRBJ1-2; no definite D call. This CDR3 has 12 residues. V shed 7 bases and J shed 4 bases, with 10 bases lying between them. Germline V lookup: CDR1 LNHDA, CDR2 SQIVND (reference sequence).

This clone showed up just once. The rearrangement joins TRBV5-5 to TRBJ1-5, with 9 bases fitting TRBD1. Germline CDR1 reads SGHKS; CDR2 reads YYEKEE (reference sequence). With V trimmed by 0 bases and J by 3 bases, 1 base remained unmatched. There are 15 residues in the CDR3. CDR3: CASSLGDRDNQPQHF. DNA of the CDR3: TGTGCCAGCAGCTTGGGGGACAGGGACAATCAGCCCCAGCATTTT.

This clone was detected ten times or more. The chain links TRBV19 to TRBJ1-5, with D perhaps TRBD1 (6 bases). CDR3 length: 15 amino acids. Germline loops: CDR1 LNHDA, CDR2 SQIVND (reference sequence). Trimming cost V 5 bases and J 0 bases, with 11 bases left between them. In DNA form, the CDR3 reads TGTGCCAGTAGTGGGACATTTAATAGCAATCAGCCCCAGCATTTT. This sequence encodes CASSGTFNSNQPQHF.

The chain combines TRBV4-1 with TRBJ2-3, with TRBD1 identical over 8 bases. J gave up 11 bases and V 2 bases, and 3 bases lay outside the gene matches. Germline V gene data show CDR1 as MGHRA and CDR2 as YSYEKL. The CDR3 has 12 residues. CDR3: CASSQTGQVQYF. DNA of the CDR3: TGCGCCAGCAGCCAAACGGGACAGGTGCAGTATTTT.